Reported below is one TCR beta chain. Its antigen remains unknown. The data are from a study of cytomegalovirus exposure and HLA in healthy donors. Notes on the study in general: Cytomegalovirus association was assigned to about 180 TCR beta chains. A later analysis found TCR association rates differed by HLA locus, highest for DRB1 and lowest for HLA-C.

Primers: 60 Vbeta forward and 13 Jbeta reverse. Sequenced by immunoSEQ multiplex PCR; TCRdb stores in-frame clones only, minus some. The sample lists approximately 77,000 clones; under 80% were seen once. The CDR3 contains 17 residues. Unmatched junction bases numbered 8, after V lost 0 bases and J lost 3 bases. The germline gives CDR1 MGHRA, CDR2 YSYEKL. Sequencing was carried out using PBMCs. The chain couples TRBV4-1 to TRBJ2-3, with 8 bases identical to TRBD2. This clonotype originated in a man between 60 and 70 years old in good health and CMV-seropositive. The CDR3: CASSQEGARGVTDTQYF. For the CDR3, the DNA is TGCGCCAGCAGCCAAGAAGGGGCGCGGGGGGTAACAGATACGCAGTATTTT.